The rows below give T cell receptor beta chains drawn from one sample of a study of blood T cell repertoires in COVID-19. Assay used: immunoSEQ multiplex PCR; TCRdb lists only in-frame clones, some missing. The table lists about 68,000 clones, 80% to 90% of them singletons. The sequenced material came from peripheral blood. These receptors all stem from a man aged 45-65 years with active COVID-19. Both conserved end residues are part of each CDR3. The D gene is left open where the match is weak. Clone size is stated in some rows and not others, as once, few, many or a class when expanded.

D | J | size | V | CDR3 | DNA
NA | TRBJ2-5 | NA | TRBV7-2 | CASSPYSGQETQYF | TGTGCCAGCAGCCCATATTCAGGTCAAGAGACCCAGTACTTC
NA | TRBJ2-3 | NA | TRBV3-1/TRBV3-2 | CASSARLVDTQYF | TGTGCCAGCAGCGCCCGACTAGTGGATACGCAGTATTTT
TRBD1 | TRBJ1-2 | NA | TRBV5-4 | CASSPDGTGGSYGYTF | TGTGCCAGCAGTCCGGACGGGACAGGGGGTTCTTATGGCTACACCTTC
TRBD2 | TRBJ2-1 | once | TRBV19 | CASLDKRGRDNEQFF | TGTGCCAGCCTCGATAAGCGGGGACGGGACAATGAGCAGTTCTTC
TRBD2 | TRBJ2-5 | NA | TRBV3-1/TRBV3-2 | CASSQGGLALETQYF | TGTGCCAGCAGCCAAGGGGGACTAGCGTTGGAGACCCAGTACTTC
TRBD1 | TRBJ1-2 | NA | TRBV6-5 | CASSWLGTGGDYGYTF | TGTGCCAGCAGTTGGCTCGGGACAGGGGGCGACTATGGCTACACCTTC
TRBD1 | TRBJ1-4 | NA | TRBV6-5 | CASSPTRDRVEKLFF | TGTGCCAGCAGTCCCACCCGGGACAGGGTTGAAAAACTGTTTTTT
NA | TRBJ2-7 | NA | TRBV7-9 | CASSDADSSYEQYF | TGTGCCAGCAGCGATGCGGACAGCTCCTACGAGCAGTACTTC
NA | TRBJ1-6 | NA | TRBV12-5 | CASGLVQGPNSPLHF | TGTGCTAGTGGTTTGGTACAGGGACCTAATTCACCCCTCCACTTT
TRBD2 | TRBJ2-3 | NA | TRBV29-1 | CSVEGGGRTDTQYF | TGCAGCGTTGAAGGGGGGGGACGCACAGATACGCAGTATTTT
TRBD1 | TRBJ1-3 | NA | TRBV7-8 | CASRRTGGYPVLYF | TGTGCCAGCAGGCGGACAGGGGGATACCCGGTCCTATATTTT
TRBD1 | TRBJ1-2 | NA | TRBV6-6 | CASRLQGIRGYTF | TGTGCCAGCAGATTACAGGGGATACGGGGCTACACCTTC
NA | TRBJ2-5 | NA | TRBV1 | CTSSHTPGLAGGQETQYF | TGCACCAGCAGCCACACTCCGGGACTAGCGGGGGGCCAAGAGACCCAGTACTTC
TRBD2 | TRBJ2-1 | NA | TRBV18 | CASSSEHGGGNEQFF | TGTGCCAGCTCATCCGAGCACGGGGGGGGCAATGAGCAGTTCTTC
TRBD2 | TRBJ2-3 | NA | TRBV29-1 | CSVDYSGTSGTDTQYF | TGCAGCGTTGACTACTCCGGGACTAGCGGCACAGATACGCAGTATTTT
NA | TRBJ1-1 | NA | TRBV30 | CATSPGGNTEAFF | TGTGCCACCTCCCCCGGAGGGAACACTGAAGCTTTCTTT